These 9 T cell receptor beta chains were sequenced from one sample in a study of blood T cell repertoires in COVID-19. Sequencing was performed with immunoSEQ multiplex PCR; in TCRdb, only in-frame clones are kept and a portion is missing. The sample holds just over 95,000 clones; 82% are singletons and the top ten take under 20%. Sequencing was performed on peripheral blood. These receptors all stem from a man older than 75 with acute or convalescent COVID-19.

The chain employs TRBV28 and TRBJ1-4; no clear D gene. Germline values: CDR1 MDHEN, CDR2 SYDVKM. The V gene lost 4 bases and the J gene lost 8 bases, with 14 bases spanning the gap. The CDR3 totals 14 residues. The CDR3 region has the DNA TGTGCCAGCAGTTCTGGGAGGAGTGGGGAAAAACTGTTTTTT. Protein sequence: CASSSGRSGEKLFF.

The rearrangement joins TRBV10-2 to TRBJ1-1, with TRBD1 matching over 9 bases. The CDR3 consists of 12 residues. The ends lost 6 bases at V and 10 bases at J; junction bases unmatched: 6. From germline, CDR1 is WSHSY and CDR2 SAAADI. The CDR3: CASSPPGQGAFF. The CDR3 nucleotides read TGCGCCAGCAGCCCCCCGGGACAGGGAGCTTTCTTT.

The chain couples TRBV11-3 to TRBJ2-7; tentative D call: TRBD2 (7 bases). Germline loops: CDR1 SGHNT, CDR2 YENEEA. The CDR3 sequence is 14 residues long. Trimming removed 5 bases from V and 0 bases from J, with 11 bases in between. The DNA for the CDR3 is TGTGCCAGCAGCCCGAGGGGGGGCTCCTACGAGCAGTACTTC. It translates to CASSPRGGSYEQYF.

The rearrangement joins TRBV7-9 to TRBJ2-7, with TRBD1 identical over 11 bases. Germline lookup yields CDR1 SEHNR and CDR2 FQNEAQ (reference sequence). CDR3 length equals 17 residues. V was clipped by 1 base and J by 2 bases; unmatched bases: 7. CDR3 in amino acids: CASSLVGTGGVTYEQYF. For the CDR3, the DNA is TGTGCCAGCAGCTTAGTTGGGACAGGGGGTGTCACCTACGAGCAGTACTTC.

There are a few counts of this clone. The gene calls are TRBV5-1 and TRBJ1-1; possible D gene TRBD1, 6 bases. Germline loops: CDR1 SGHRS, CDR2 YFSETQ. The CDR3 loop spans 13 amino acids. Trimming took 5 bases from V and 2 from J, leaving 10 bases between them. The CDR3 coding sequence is TGCGCCAGCAGATTAGGGGGAAACACTGAAGCTTTCTTT. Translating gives CASRLGGNTEAFF.

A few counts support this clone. In nucleotides, the CDR3 is TGTGCCAGCAGCTTCCTTCCTACAGGGTTAAGAAATTCACCCCTCCACTTT. The encoded protein is CASSFLPTGLRNSPLHF. The chain joins TRBV5-6 to TRBJ1-6, with D perhaps TRBD1 (6 bases). The CDR3 totals 17 residues. Germline CDR1 SGHDT, CDR2 YYEEEE. Trimming took off 2 bases at V and 7 bases at J, with 19 bases between the two ends.

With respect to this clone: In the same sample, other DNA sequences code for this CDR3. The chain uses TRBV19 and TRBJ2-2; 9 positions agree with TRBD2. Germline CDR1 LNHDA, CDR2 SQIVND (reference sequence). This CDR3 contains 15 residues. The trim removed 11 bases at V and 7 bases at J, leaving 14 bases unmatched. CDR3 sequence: CARAAGGGAGGELFF. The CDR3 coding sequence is TGTGCCCGCGCCGCGGGCGGGGGGGCCGGCGGGGAGCTGTTTTTT.

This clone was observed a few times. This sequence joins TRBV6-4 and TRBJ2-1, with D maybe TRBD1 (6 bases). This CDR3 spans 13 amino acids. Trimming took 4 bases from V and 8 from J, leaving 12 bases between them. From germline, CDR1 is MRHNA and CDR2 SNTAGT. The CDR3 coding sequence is TGTGCCAGCAGTGTTGGCCAGGGGTATGAGCAGTTCTTC. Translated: CASSVGQGYEQFF.

The CDR3 coding sequence is TGTGCCATCAGTGTTACATCGGGATATCGGGGTGGCTACACCTTC. This codes for CAISVTSGYRGGYTF. This chain joins TRBV10-3 and TRBJ1-2; D unresolved. The CDR3 is 15 amino acids. The germline V and J ends were trimmed by 4 bases and 7 bases, with 19 bases remaining between them. The germline V gene has CDR1 ENHRY and CDR2 SYGVKD.